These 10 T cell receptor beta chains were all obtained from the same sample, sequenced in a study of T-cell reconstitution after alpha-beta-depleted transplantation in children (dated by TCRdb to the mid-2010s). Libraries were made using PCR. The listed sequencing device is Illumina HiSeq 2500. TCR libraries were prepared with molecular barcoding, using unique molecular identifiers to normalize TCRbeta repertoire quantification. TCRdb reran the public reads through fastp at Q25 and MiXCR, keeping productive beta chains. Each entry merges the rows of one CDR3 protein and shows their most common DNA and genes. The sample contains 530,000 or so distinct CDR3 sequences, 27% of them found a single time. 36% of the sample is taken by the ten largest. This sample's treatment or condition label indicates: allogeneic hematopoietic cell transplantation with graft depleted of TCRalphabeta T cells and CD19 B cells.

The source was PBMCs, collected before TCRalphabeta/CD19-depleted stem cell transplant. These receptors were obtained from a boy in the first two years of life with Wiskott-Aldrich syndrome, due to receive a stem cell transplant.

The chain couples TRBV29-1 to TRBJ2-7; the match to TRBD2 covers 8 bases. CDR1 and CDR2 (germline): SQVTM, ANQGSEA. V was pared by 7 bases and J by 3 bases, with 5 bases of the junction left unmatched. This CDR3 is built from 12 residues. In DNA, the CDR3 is TGCAGCGCTAGCGGGCCTTTCTACGAGCAGTACTTC. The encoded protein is CSASGPFYEQYF.

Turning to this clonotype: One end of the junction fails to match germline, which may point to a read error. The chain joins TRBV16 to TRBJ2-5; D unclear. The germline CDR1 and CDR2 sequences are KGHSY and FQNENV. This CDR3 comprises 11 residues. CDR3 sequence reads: CAISFRETQYF. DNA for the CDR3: TGTGCCATCAGCTTTAGGGAGACCCAGTACTTC. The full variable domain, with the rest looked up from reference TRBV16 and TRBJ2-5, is GEEVAQTPKHLVRGEGQKAKLYCAPIKGHSYVFWYQQVLKNEFKFLISFQNENVFDETGMPKERFSAKCLPNSPCSLEIQATKLEDSAVYFCAISFRETQYFGPGTRLLVL.

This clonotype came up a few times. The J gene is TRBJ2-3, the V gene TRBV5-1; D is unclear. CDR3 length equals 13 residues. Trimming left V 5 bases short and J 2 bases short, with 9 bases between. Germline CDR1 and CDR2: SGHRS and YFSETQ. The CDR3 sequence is CASRTAYTDTQYF. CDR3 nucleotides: TGCGCCAGCAGGACGGCATACACAGATACGCAGTATTTT.

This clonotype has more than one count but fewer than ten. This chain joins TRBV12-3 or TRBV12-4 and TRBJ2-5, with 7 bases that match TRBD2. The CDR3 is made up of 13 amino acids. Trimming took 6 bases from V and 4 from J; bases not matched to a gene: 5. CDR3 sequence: CASRTRGSETQYF. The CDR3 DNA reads TGTGCCAGCAGAACGCGGGGGTCAGAGACCCAGTACTTC.

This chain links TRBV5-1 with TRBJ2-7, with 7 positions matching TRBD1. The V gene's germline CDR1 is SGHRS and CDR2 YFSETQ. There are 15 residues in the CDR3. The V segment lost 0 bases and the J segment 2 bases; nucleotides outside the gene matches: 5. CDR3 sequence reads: CASSLVGTAPYEQYF. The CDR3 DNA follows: TGCGCCAGCAGCTTGGTGGGGACAGCTCCCTACGAGCAGTACTTC.

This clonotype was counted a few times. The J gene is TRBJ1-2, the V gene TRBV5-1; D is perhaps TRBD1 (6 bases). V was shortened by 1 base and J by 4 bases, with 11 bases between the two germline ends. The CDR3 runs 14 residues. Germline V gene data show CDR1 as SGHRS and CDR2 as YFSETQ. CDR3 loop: CASSLPGARYGYTF. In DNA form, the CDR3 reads TGCGCCAGCAGCTTGCCGGGGGCGCGCTATGGCTACACCTTC.

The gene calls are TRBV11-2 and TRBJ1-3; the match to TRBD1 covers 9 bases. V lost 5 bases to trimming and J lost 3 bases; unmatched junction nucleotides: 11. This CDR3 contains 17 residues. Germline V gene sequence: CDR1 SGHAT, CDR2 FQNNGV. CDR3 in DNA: TGTGCCAGCAGCCTGGGACAGGGTTCGATTATTGGAAACACCATATATTTT. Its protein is CASSLGQGSIIGNTIYF.

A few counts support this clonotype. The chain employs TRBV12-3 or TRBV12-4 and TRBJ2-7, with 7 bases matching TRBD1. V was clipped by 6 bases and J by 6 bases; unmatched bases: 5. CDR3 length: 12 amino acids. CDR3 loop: CASSRQGSEQYF. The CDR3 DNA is TGTGCCAGCAGCCGACAGGGCTCCGAGCAGTACTTC.

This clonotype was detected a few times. CDR3 loop: CSALAGRVDEQFF. In nucleotides, the CDR3 is TGCAGTGCCCTGGCGGGCAGGGTAGATGAGCAGTTCTTC. The chain employs TRBV20-1 and TRBJ2-1; D possibly matches TRBD1 or TRBD2 (5 bases each). V was shortened by 6 bases and J by 8 bases, with 17 bases between the two germline ends. Germline values: CDR1 DFQATT, CDR2 SNEGSKA (reference sequence). CDR3 length equals 13 residues.

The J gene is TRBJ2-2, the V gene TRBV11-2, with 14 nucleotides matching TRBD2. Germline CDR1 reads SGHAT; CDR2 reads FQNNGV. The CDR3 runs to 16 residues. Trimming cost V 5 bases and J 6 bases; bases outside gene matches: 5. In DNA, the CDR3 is TGTGCCAGCAGCCGCGGGACTAGCGGGAGCGCCGGGGAGCTGTTTTTT. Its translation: CASSRGTSGSAGELFF.